The next 27 T cell receptor beta chains were all read from a single sample in a study of Ad26.COV2.S vaccination and SARS-CoV-2 variants. The treatment: about 20 received Ad26.COV2.S at low or high dose, single or two shots; several received placebo; per-sample allocation not given. Sampling happened 63 days after the first vaccine or placebo injection. Sequenced by immunoSEQ multiplex PCR; TCRdb stores in-frame clones only, minus some. The sample has fewer than 800,000 clones, 89% seen once. The sample in question was peripheral blood, obtained in a trial of Ad26.COV2.S vaccine versus placebo. The origin of the receptors is a person aged 18-65 years who received the Ad26.COV2.S COVID-19 vaccine or a placebo.

The chain uses TRBV7-2 and TRBJ2-7; D might be TRBD1 or TRBD2, each matching 5 bases. Germline V gene lookup returns CDR1 SGHTA and CDR2 FQGNSA. CDR3 length equals 16 residues. Trimming stripped 5 bases from V and 0 bases from J, with 17 bases between. The CDR3 sequence is CASSGWDGHSSYEQYF. CDR3 DNA sequence: TGTGCCAGCAGCGGGTGGGACGGCCATAGCTCCTACGAGCAGTACTTC.

The chain recombines TRBV7-2 with TRBJ2-5; D is ambiguous. The germline V gene encodes CDR1 SGHTA and CDR2 FQGNSA. The V end was cut by 5 bases, the J end by 3 bases, with 10 bases between. The CDR3 spans 13 residues. The CDR3 nucleotides read TGTGCCAGCAGCCCCCGGACGGAAGAGACCCAGTACTTC. As protein: CASSPRTEETQYF.

In this sample, this clone turned up once. CDR3 in DNA: TGTGCCAGCAGTTACGGGCAGGGGTTCGACACTGAAGCTTTCTTT. As protein: CASSYGQGFDTEAFF. The chain has TRBV6-5 and TRBJ1-1; possibly TRBD1 for D (6 bases). Germline V lookup: CDR1 MNHEY, CDR2 SVGAGI. V was cut by 2 bases and J by 3 bases, with 13 bases left in between. The CDR3 spans 15 residues.

This clone has a handful of counts. The chain links TRBV5-5 to TRBJ1-5; D is uncertain. Germline assignment: CDR1 SGHKS and CDR2 YYEKEE (reference sequence). CDR3 length: 15 residues. Trimming removed 0 bases from V and 0 bases from J, with 7 bases in between. The CDR3 nucleotides are TGTGCCAGCAGCTTGGACAGACTTAGCAATCAGCCCCAGCATTTT. Its protein is CASSLDRLSNQPQHF. Complete variable domain (other parts from reference TRBV5-5 and TRBJ1-5): DAGVTQSPTHLIKTRGQQVTLRCSPISGHKSVSWYQQVLGQGPQFIFQYYEKEERGRGNFPDRFSARQFPNYSSELNVNALLLGDSALYLCASSLDRLSNQPQHFGDGTRLSIL.

This chain connects TRBV9 to TRBJ2-3; 11 nucleotides line up with TRBD1. The CDR3 has 17 residues. Germline V gene lookup returns CDR1 SGDLS and CDR2 YYNGEE. The V segment lost 0 bases and the J segment 1 base; nucleotides outside the gene matches: 4. The CDR3 nucleotides read TGTGCCAGCAGCGTAGGGACAGGGGGCTATCGCACAGATACGCAGTATTTT. Protein: CASSVGTGGYRTDTQYF.

This sequence joins TRBV3-1 (or the pseudogene TRBV3-2) and TRBJ1-4; weak D call: TRBD1 (5 bases). CDR1 LGHDT and CDR2 YNNKEL come from the germline V gene (reference sequence). The CDR3 is 15 amino acids. With 1 base removed from V and 6 bases from J, the gap between germline ends came to 12 bases. In DNA, the CDR3 is TGTGCCAGCAGCCAAGTGGGGGGTGCGGATGAAAAACTGTTTTTT. Its protein product is CASSQVGGADEKLFF.

J is TRBJ2-1 and V is TRBV19; perhaps D is TRBD1 or TRBD2 (5 bases each). Germline V gene data show CDR1 as LNHDA and CDR2 as SQIVND (reference sequence). The CDR3 spans 13 residues. The germline V and J ends were trimmed by 5 bases and 8 bases, with 13 bases remaining between them. CDR3 sequence: CASSFQGAHEQFF. CDR3 sequence (DNA): TGTGCCAGTAGTTTTCAGGGAGCCCATGAGCAGTTCTTC.

V usage is TRBV7-9 and J usage is TRBJ1-5, with 7 positions matching TRBD1. Losses at the gene ends were 5 bases for V and 7 bases for J; bases not matched to a gene: 5. Looked up from germline, CDR1 is SEHNR and CDR2 is FQNEAQ (reference sequence). The length of the CDR3 is 13 residues. The CDR3 reads CASSRDSGQPQHF. CDR3 nucleotide sequence: TGTGCCAGCAGCCGGGACAGCGGGCAGCCCCAGCATTTT.

The chain combines TRBV6-5 with TRBJ1-2; D gene unclear. The CDR3 totals 14 residues. Trimming stripped 7 bases from V and 1 base from J, with 13 bases between. CDR1 and CDR2 (germline): MNHEY, SVGAGI. The CDR3 coding sequence is TGTGCCAGCACCGAAGTGAGGGTTAACTATGGCTACACCTTC. Its protein product is CASTEVRVNYGYTF.

The V call is TRBV3-1 (or the pseudogene TRBV3-2), the J call TRBJ2-1; unclear D gene. The V gene lost 1 base and the J gene lost 6 bases, with 4 bases spanning the gap. This CDR3 contains 12 residues. The V gene's germline CDR1 is LGHDT and CDR2 YNNKEL (reference sequence). This CDR3 is CASSQVPNEQFF. The DNA for the CDR3 is TGTGCCAGCAGCCAAGTTCCCAATGAGCAGTTCTTC.

The V call is TRBV7-2, the J call TRBJ2-7; 11 positions agree with TRBD2. V lost 4 bases and J lost 5; bases outside the gene matches: 7. The CDR3 consists of 15 residues. Germline-derived CDR1 and CDR2 are SGHTA and FQGNSA. The CDR3 DNA sequence: TGTGCCAGCAGCTCCACTAGCGGGAGACTCCACGAGCAGTACTTC. This sequence encodes CASSSTSGRLHEQYF.

The J gene is TRBJ2-3, the V gene TRBV7-2; 8 bases agree with TRBD2. The germline V gene has CDR1 SGHTA and CDR2 FQGNSA. The CDR3 totals 16 residues. V lost 0 bases and J lost 0; bases outside the gene matches: 2. The CDR3 protein is CASSLAPSGSTDTQYF. The CDR3 coding sequence is TGTGCCAGCAGCTTAGCACCTAGCGGGAGCACAGATACGCAGTATTTT. Using reference TRBV7-2 and TRBJ2-3 for the parts outside the CDR3, the full variable domain is GAGVSQSPSNKVTEKGKDVELRCDPISGHTALYWYRQSLGQGLEFLIYFQGNSAPDKSGLPSDRFSAERTGGSVSTLTIQRTQQEDSAVYLCASSLAPSGSTDTQYFGPGTRLTVL.

This clone was detected only once. The V call is TRBV6-5, the J call TRBJ2-6, with 7 bases lining up with TRBD2. The V segment lost 0 bases and the J segment 2 bases; nucleotides outside the gene matches: 1. The CDR3 is made up of 16 amino acids. Germline CDR1 is MNHEY and CDR2 is SVGAGI. CDR3 region: CASSYSAGAGANVLTF. CDR3 nucleotide sequence: TGTGCCAGCAGTTACTCTGCGGGGGCTGGGGCCAACGTCCTGACTTTC.

The chain has TRBV10-3 and TRBJ2-2, with D possibly matching TRBD2 (7 bases). The CDR3 loop spans 15 amino acids. V was clipped by 10 bases and J by 1 base, with 16 bases between them. Germline loops: CDR1 ENHRY, CDR2 SYGVKD. CDR3 coding DNA: TGTGCCACCAAGGGGGGGGTCGAGAACACCGGGGAGCTGTTTTTT. It yields the protein CATKGGVENTGELFF.

The chain combines TRBV5-1 with TRBJ2-5, with 10 bases identical to TRBD2. The V gene end was trimmed by 4 bases and the J gene end by 5 bases; junction bases not matched to a gene: 11. This CDR3 has 16 residues. Germline loops: CDR1 SGHRS, CDR2 YFSETQ. Here the CDR3 DNA reads TGCGCCAGCAGCGCCGCTAGCGGGAGCGTCGGGGAGACCCAGTACTTC. As protein: CASSAASGSVGETQYF.

This sequence joins TRBV3-1 (or the pseudogene TRBV3-2) and TRBJ2-7, with TRBD2 identical over 8 bases. The germline V gene has CDR1 LGHDT and CDR2 YNNKEL (reference sequence). This CDR3 comprises 15 residues. V lost 5 bases, J lost 5 bases, and 11 bases stayed unmatched. CDR3 DNA sequence: TGTGCCAGCAGCATAGCGGGGATCACCGGGGACGAGCAGTACTTC. Amino acid sequence: CASSIAGITGDEQYF.

This rearrangement joins TRBV4-2 to TRBJ2-5; no firm D call. Germline V CDR1 and CDR2: LGHNA, YNFKEQ. The CDR3 length is 17 residues. Deletions cut 0 bases from V and 5 bases from J, with 19 bases between. The CDR3 bases are TGTGCCAGCAGCCAAGATCCCGGCCCCCTAGAGTTGGAGACCCAGTACTTC. This codes for CASSQDPGPLELETQYF.

J is TRBJ1-6 and V is TRBV4-3, with TRBD1 matching over 7 bases. The CDR3 covers 18 residues. Germline lookup yields CDR1 LGHNA and CDR2 YSLEER. With 0 bases clipped from V and 4 bases from J, the junction kept 9 bases outside the gene matches. The CDR3 is CASSQDSGDRRYNSPLHF. DNA for the CDR3: TGCGCCAGCAGCCAAGATTCAGGGGACAGAAGGTATAATTCACCCCTCCACTTT.

The chain couples TRBV3-1 (or the pseudogene TRBV3-2) to TRBJ1-1; perhaps TRBD1 as D (6 bases). CDR3 length equals 16 residues. Trimming cost V 4 bases and J 4 bases, with 19 bases left between them. The V gene's germline CDR1 is LGHDT and CDR2 YNNKEL (reference sequence). The CDR3 DNA reads TGTGCCAGCAGCCCCCGGGGAGGGGGGCGTATCACTGAAGCTTTCTTT. This gives the protein CASSPRGGGRITEAFF.

V and J are TRBV30 and TRBJ1-6, with 8 bases matching TRBD1. The V and J ends lost 0 bases and 7 bases, in that order; junction bases with no gene match: 8. The CDR3 spans 16 residues. The V gene's germline CDR1 is GTSNPN and CDR2 SVGIG (reference sequence). The CDR3 DNA is TGTGCCTGGAGTGTACGTCCAGGGGGCTCCAATTCACCCCTCCACTTT. It is translated as CAWSVRPGGSNSPLHF.

The chain couples TRBV7-9 to TRBJ1-3; D is unclear. The CDR3 consists of 12 residues. CDR1 SEHNR and CDR2 FQNEAQ come from the germline V gene (reference sequence). Deletions cut 0 bases from V and 9 bases from J, with 6 bases between. The CDR3 region is CASSLAGSTIYF. The CDR3 region has the DNA TGTGCCAGCAGCTTAGCCGGGAGCACCATATATTTT.

CDR3 nucleotide sequence: TGTGCCATCAGTGTAGGGACAGGGGGCGCAAATCAGCCCCAGCATTTT. Translating it yields CAISVGTGGANQPQHF. The V gene is TRBV10-3, the J gene TRBJ1-5, with 12 bases lining up with TRBD1. Germline values: CDR1 ENHRY, CDR2 SYGVKD. The CDR3 runs 16 residues. The V segment lost 4 bases and the J segment 4 bases; nucleotides outside the gene matches: 5.

The V call is TRBV10-3, the J call TRBJ2-7; maybe TRBD1 (5 bases). Germline CDR1 reads ENHRY; CDR2 reads SYGVKD. V lost 6 bases and J lost 1, with 10 bases in between. The CDR3 covers 13 residues. The CDR3: CAIRGTGSYEQYF. The DNA of the CDR3 is TGTGCCATCAGGGGTACAGGTTCCTACGAGCAGTACTTC.

The V call is TRBV18, the J call TRBJ1-4; TRBD1 agrees at 8 bases. Germline CDR1 KGHSH, CDR2 LQKENI. The CDR3 is 16 residues long. J lost 0 bases, V lost 4 bases, and 4 bases had no gene match. CDR3 loop: CASSQDRATTNEKLFF. CDR3 in DNA: TGTGCCAGCTCACAGGACAGGGCAACAACTAATGAAAAACTGTTTTTT. Full variable domain (remainder filled in from reference TRBV18 and TRBJ1-4): NAGVMQNPRHLVRRRGQEARLRCSPMKGHSHVYWYRQLPEEGLKFMVYLQKENIIDESGMPKERFSAEFPKEGPSILRIQQVVRGDSAAYFCASSQDRATTNEKLFFGSGTQLSVL.

This clone occurred once. V usage is TRBV5-4 and J usage is TRBJ1-4; D perhaps matches TRBD1 (5 bases). V was pared by 0 bases and J by 5 bases, with 11 bases between. The CDR3 consists of 15 residues. Germline V gene lookup returns CDR1 SGHNT and CDR2 YYREEE (reference sequence). CDR3 DNA sequence: TGTGCCAGCAGCTTGGTTGGGACCTCCAATGAAAAACTGTTTTTT. This codes for CASSLVGTSNEKLFF.

This CDR3 reads CASSSPGFEAFF. CDR3 in DNA: TGTGCCAGCAGTTCTCCGGGATTTGAAGCTTTCTTT. This sequence joins TRBV7-2 and TRBJ1-1; no reliable D call. Germline CDR1 is SGHTA and CDR2 is FQGNSA. The CDR3 contains 12 residues. V lost 6 bases to trimming and J lost 7 bases, with 12 bases between them.

This clone was detected only once. V and J are TRBV4-3 and TRBJ2-1; D is ambiguous. The CDR3 sequence is 14 residues long. CDR1 is LGHNA and CDR2 is YSLEER in the germline V gene. The V gene lost 2 bases and the J gene lost 4 bases, with 9 bases spanning the gap. CDR3 sequence reads: CASSQMDGYNEQFF. The CDR3 DNA sequence: TGCGCCAGCAGCCAAATGGACGGATACAATGAGCAGTTCTTC.